This T cell receptor beta chain was recovered during a study of graft-versus-host responses after intestinal transplantation. Looked up from germline, CDR1 is LNHDA and CDR2 is SQIVND (reference sequence). The germline V and J ends were trimmed by 5 bases and 4 bases, with 14 bases remaining between them. The CDR3 covers 14 residues. Clones were sequenced by immunoSEQ multiplex PCR, and TCRdb holds only the in-frame ones, with some missing. The sample includes 6,500 to 9,000 clones, approximately 30% of them seen just once. The chain joins TRBV19 to TRBJ2-5; the D gene is possibly TRBD2 (5 bases). The specimen comprised alloreactive CD4+ T cells from a mixed lymphocyte reaction culture, sampled before intestinal transplant. This sample's subset: CFSE-low proliferating T cells sorted from roughly six-day pre-transplant mixed lymphocyte reaction (GvH or HvG direction). The sequence was collected from a human patient who received an intestinal transplant. The CDR3 DNA reads as TGTGCCAGTAGTGGGCAGTCAGAGGGAGAGACCCAGTACTTC. It yields the protein CASSGQSEGETQYF.